Following are 29 T cell receptor beta chains from one sample sequenced in a study of cytomegalovirus exposure and HLA in healthy donors. The PCR contained 60 Vbeta and 13 Jbeta primers. Generated by immunoSEQ multiplex PCR, the TCRdb table keeps only in-frame clones and is missing some. The data contain around 190,000 clones, approximately 86% of them singletons. The specimen sequenced was PBMCs. Every receptor here comes from a young woman in good health and CMV-seronegative.

The chain recombines TRBV28 with TRBJ2-7; a possible D gene is TRBD1 (6 bases). The CDR3 length is 17 residues. The V gene's germline CDR1 is MDHEN and CDR2 SYDVKM. The ends were cut back, 6 bases at V and 0 bases at J, with 21 bases in the middle. The CDR3 here is CASSPQGWGRSSYEQYF. DNA of the CDR3: TGTGCCAGCAGCCCGCAGGGGTGGGGAAGGAGCTCCTACGAGCAGTACTTC.

V usage is TRBV5-1 and J usage is TRBJ2-1; 10 bases agree with TRBD1. The junction had 3 bases not matched to a gene; V was cut back by 4 bases and J by 2 bases. This CDR3 has 15 amino acids. The germline V gene has CDR1 SGHRS and CDR2 YFSETQ. The CDR3 region is CASSQGQGTYNEQFF. The CDR3 coding sequence is TGCGCCAGCAGCCAGGGACAGGGGACCTACAATGAGCAGTTCTTC.

This clone was observed a single time. The J gene is TRBJ2-1, the V gene TRBV4-1, with unresolved D. This CDR3 comprises 12 residues. The V and J ends lost 0 bases and 9 bases respectively, with 6 bases between them. CDR1 is MGHRA and CDR2 is YSYEKL in the germline V gene. For the CDR3, the DNA is TGCGCCAGCAGCCAAGATCCAGGTGAGCAGTTCTTC. Protein: CASSQDPGEQFF.

A few counts support this clone. V is TRBV7-2 and J is TRBJ1-3; possible D gene TRBD1, 6 bases. CDR3 length equals 15 residues. V was shortened by 10 bases and J by 0 bases, with 16 bases between the two germline ends. Germline V gene sequence: CDR1 SGHTA, CDR2 FQGNSA. CDR3 protein: CATSDRHFSGNTIYF. CDR3 DNA: TGTGCCACCTCAGACAGGCACTTCTCTGGAAACACCATATATTTT.

This clone was recorded once. The V call is TRBV2, the J call TRBJ1-5, with 10 positions matching TRBD1. The CDR3 contains 14 residues. The V segment lost 5 bases and the J segment 6 bases; nucleotides outside the gene matches: 4. The germline V gene encodes CDR1 SNHLY and CDR2 FYNNEI. The CDR3 here is CASSYGQGGQPQHF. In nucleotides, the CDR3 is TGTGCCAGCAGTTACGGACAGGGGGGTCAGCCCCAGCATTTT.

The V gene is TRBV2, the J gene TRBJ1-1; 7 bases agree with TRBD1. The CDR3 contains 13 residues. The V gene end was trimmed by 3 bases and the J gene end by 6 bases; junction bases not matched to a gene: 4. Germline CDR1 SNHLY, CDR2 FYNNEI. CDR3 nucleotides: TGTGCCAGCAGTGACGAGGGGGCGGCTGAAGCTTTCTTT. Amino acid sequence: CASSDEGAAEAFF.

This chain links TRBV2 with TRBJ1-5; D not certain. The CDR3 contains 11 residues. Trimming cost V 1 base and J 9 bases, with 4 bases left between them. CDR1 is SNHLY, CDR2 FYNNEI, per germline. CDR3 residues: CASSEGAPQHF. The DNA for the CDR3 is TGTGCCAGCAGTGAAGGGGCGCCCCAGCATTTT. The full variable domain, in which reference TRBV2 and TRBJ1-5 provide the parts outside the CDR3, is EPEVTQTPSHQVTQMGQEVILRCVPISNHLYFYWYRQILGQKVEFLVSFYNNEISEKSEIFDDQFSVERPDGSNFTLKIRSTKLEDSAMYFCASSEGAPQHFGDGTRLSIL.

This clone was picked up a small number of times. The chain is built from TRBV7-8 and TRBJ2-2; unclear D gene. Germline assignment: CDR1 SGHVS and CDR2 FQNEAQ. V dropped 5 bases and J dropped 4 bases, with 14 bases sitting between them. This CDR3 spans 15 amino acids. CDR3 residues: CASSPSLPGTGELFF. DNA for the CDR3: TGTGCCAGCAGCCCCTCGCTTCCCGGCACCGGGGAGCTGTTTTTT.

This chain uses TRBV2 with TRBJ2-5, with TRBD1 as a possible D gene (5 bases). V shed 6 bases and J shed 2 bases, with 10 bases lying between them. Germline V lookup: CDR1 SNHLY, CDR2 FYNNEI. CDR3 length equals 13 residues. The CDR3 is CASRPDTQETQYF. CDR3 in DNA: TGTGCCAGCAGACCGGACACTCAAGAGACCCAGTACTTC.

The chain links TRBV2 to TRBJ1-4; D is perhaps TRBD1 (5 bases). The V gene lost 7 bases and the J gene lost 4 bases, with 10 bases spanning the gap. The CDR3 is made up of 13 amino acids. Per germline, CDR1 SNHLY and CDR2 FYNNEI. As DNA, the CDR3 is TGTGCCAGCAACGACAGATATAATGAAAAACTGTTTTTT. Translation gives CASNDRYNEKLFF.

The V and J genes are TRBV2 and TRBJ2-1; 7 bases are a match to TRBD1. V shed 9 bases, J shed 0 bases, and the junction held 5 bases outside the gene matches. This CDR3 contains 14 residues. Germline-derived CDR1 and CDR2 are SNHLY and FYNNEI. The CDR3 DNA is TGTGCCAGTGCCCGGGACAGCTCCTACAATGAGCAGTTCTTC. The encoded protein is CASARDSSYNEQFF.

The rearrangement uses TRBV5-8 and TRBJ1-1, with 12 bases that match TRBD1. CDR3 size: 15 residues. Trimming took 4 bases from V and 5 from J; bases not matched to a gene: 6. The V gene's germline CDR1 is SGHTS and CDR2 YDEGEE. The CDR3 nucleotides read TGTGCCAGCAGCCTCGGGACAGGGGGCAGTACTGAAGCTTTCTTT. This encodes CASSLGTGGSTEAFF.

V and J are TRBV30 and TRBJ2-7, with 10 bases aligning to TRBD1. The V gene end was trimmed by 6 bases and the J gene end by 1 base; junction bases not matched to a gene: 15. The CDR3 runs 17 residues. CDR1 is GTSNPN and CDR2 is SVGIG in the germline V gene (reference sequence). The CDR3 sequence: CACLPGTGVFLSYEQYF. In DNA form, the CDR3 reads TGTGCCTGTTTACCCGGGACAGGGGTTTTTTTGTCCTACGAGCAGTACTTC.

The chain links TRBV5-4 to TRBJ2-6; D perhaps matches TRBD2 (5 bases). This CDR3 is 15 amino acids long. Trimming shortened V by 3 bases and J by 1 base, and 8 bases separated the two germline ends. CDR1 SGHNT and CDR2 YYREEE come from the germline V gene (reference sequence). The CDR3 bases are TGTGCCAGCAGCTCCCCGGGGTCTGGGGCCAACGTCCTGACTTTC. Its protein product is CASSSPGSGANVLTF.

The genes are TRBV6-1 and TRBJ2-3, with D possibly TRBD1 on 5 matching bases. Trimming took 3 bases from V and 5 from J, leaving 15 bases between them. Looked up from germline, CDR1 is MNHNS and CDR2 is SASEGT. The CDR3 is made up of 15 amino acids. CDR3 loop: CASSDVGRELDTQYF. The CDR3 DNA reads as TGTGCCAGCAGTGATGTCGGCAGGGAACTAGATACGCAGTATTTT.

This clone was seen only a few times. The chain recombines TRBV28 with TRBJ2-5; a possible D gene is TRBD2 (5 bases). The CDR3 is made up of 12 amino acids. The germline CDR1 and CDR2 sequences are MDHEN and SYDVKM. Trimming left V 6 bases short and J 7 bases short, with 12 bases between. CDR3 coding DNA: TGTGCCAGCAGCCGGGCCGAGGGGACCCAGTACTTC. Translated: CASSRAEGTQYF.

This rearrangement joins TRBV29-1 to TRBJ2-1; 7 bases are shared with TRBD2. Germline V gene sequence: CDR1 SQVTM, CDR2 ANQGSEA. With V trimmed by 7 bases and J by 6 bases, 12 bases remained unmatched. The CDR3 is 14 amino acids. The CDR3 here is CSARPSGTPNEQFF. CDR3 bases: TGCAGCGCCCGGCCTAGCGGAACGCCCAATGAGCAGTTCTTC.

The V gene is TRBV5-1, the J gene TRBJ2-1; 15 bases match TRBD2. V trimming: 4 bases; J trimming: 12 bases; junction bases outside the gene matches: 11. The CDR3 length is 16 residues. Germline values: CDR1 SGHRS, CDR2 YFSETQ. CDR3 loop: CASSGTGTSGRMVQFF. The CDR3, as DNA: TGCGCCAGCAGCGGAACTGGGACTAGCGGGAGGATGGTGCAGTTCTTC.

The chain joins TRBV18 to TRBJ2-1, with D possibly being TRBD1 (6 bases). The CDR3 sequence is 12 residues long. CDR1 is KGHSH, CDR2 LQKENI, per germline. V lost 6 bases and J 10 bases, leaving 13 bases between the germline ends. The CDR3 nucleotides read TGTGCCAGCTCGGCGAACAGGGAAGAGCAGTTCTTC. Translating gives CASSANREEQFF.

The V call is TRBV7-9, the J call TRBJ2-5, with a possible D match to TRBD2 (6 bases). This CDR3 contains 14 residues. The ends were cut back, 5 bases at V and 4 bases at J, with 14 bases in the middle. Germline CDR1 and CDR2: SEHNR and FQNEAQ (reference sequence). CDR3: CASSPGSEGETQYF. The DNA of the CDR3 is TGTGCCAGCAGCCCCGGGTCGGAGGGAGAGACCCAGTACTTC.

The chain links TRBV9 to TRBJ2-1, with a tentative D call TRBD2 (5 bases). Looked up from germline, CDR1 is SGDLS and CDR2 is YYNGEE. CDR3 length equals 16 residues. V was shortened by 0 bases and J by 8 bases, with 18 bases between the two germline ends. CDR3 in DNA: TGTGCCAGCAGCGTAGATTCGAGGCTAGCAGCCTATGAGCAGTTCTTC. Translation: CASSVDSRLAAYEQFF.

The J gene is TRBJ2-3, the V gene TRBV29-1; 8 nucleotides align to TRBD2. Germline-derived CDR1 and CDR2 are SQVTM and ANQGSEA. The CDR3 contains 16 residues. V was clipped by 2 bases and J by 2 bases; unmatched bases: 9. CDR3 DNA: TGCAGCGTTGAAAGGGCTAGCGGGCGTTACACAGATACGCAGTATTTT. This translates into CSVERASGRYTDTQYF.

CDR3 DNA: TGTGCCAGCACCGGACAGCCGAAAGACTACGAGCAGTACTTC. It is translated as CASTGQPKDYEQYF. This sequence joins TRBV7-2 and TRBJ2-7; tentative D call: TRBD1 (6 bases). Germline CDR1 reads SGHTA; CDR2 reads FQGNSA. V dropped 7 bases and J dropped 3 bases, with 16 bases sitting between them. The CDR3 is made up of 14 amino acids.

The chain links TRBV4-1 to TRBJ1-1, with D perhaps matching TRBD1 (5 bases). Trimming left V 0 bases short and J 2 bases short, with 19 bases between. The CDR3 totals 18 residues. Germline assignment: CDR1 MGHRA and CDR2 YSYEKL. The CDR3 DNA sequence: TGCGCCAGCAGCCAAGATCTCGGGGTCTGGGGGGACAACACTGAAGCTTTCTTT. Translating gives CASSQDLGVWGDNTEAFF.

This chain joins TRBV7-9 and TRBJ1-1; D perhaps matches TRBD1 (6 bases). With 5 bases removed from V and 1 base from J, the gap between germline ends came to 14 bases. The CDR3 loop spans 15 amino acids. Germline V gene data show CDR1 as SEHNR and CDR2 as FQNEAQ (reference sequence). CDR3 bases: TGTGCCAGCAGCCAAGGCGTGGGACAGAACACTGAAGCTTTCTTT. Translation gives CASSQGVGQNTEAFF.

The sample holds a few counts of this clone. The gene calls are TRBV5-1 and TRBJ1-1; tentative D call: TRBD1 (5 bases). Germline V CDR1 and CDR2: SGHRS, YFSETQ. The CDR3 sequence is 18 residues long. The V gene lost 0 bases and the J gene lost 2 bases, with 20 bases spanning the gap. The CDR3 sequence is CASSLGYQGSNLNTEAFF. The DNA of the CDR3 is TGCGCCAGCAGCTTGGGTTATCAGGGATCCAACCTAAACACTGAAGCTTTCTTT.

The chain couples TRBV7-2 to TRBJ2-1, with 7 bases that match TRBD2. The CDR3 has 14 residues. Germline CDR1 and CDR2: SGHTA and FQGNSA. V dropped 4 bases and J dropped 9; count of bases not matched to a gene: 9. The CDR3 nucleotides are TGTGCCAGCAGCTCGGCCGCGGGAGTGGGTGAGCAGTTCTTC. It is translated as CASSSAAGVGEQFF. The whole variable domain, remainder taken from reference TRBV7-2 and TRBJ2-1, is GAGVSQSPSNKVTEKGKDVELRCDPISGHTALYWYRQSLGQGLEFLIYFQGNSAPDKSGLPSDRFSAERTGGSVSTLTIQRTQQEDSAVYLCASSSAAGVGEQFFGPGTRLTVL.

The chain couples TRBV7-8 to TRBJ2-2, with TRBD2 as a possible D gene (6 bases). This CDR3 region has 15 residues. CDR1 SGHVS and CDR2 FQNEAQ come from the germline V gene. Trimming took off 6 bases at V and 4 bases at J, with 15 bases between the two ends. CDR3 sequence (DNA): TGTGCCAGCAGGGAACAAGGAGGGGCCACCGGGGAGCTGTTTTTT. It encodes CASREQGGATGELFF.

This clone was observed a handful of times. The chain is built from TRBV6-6 and TRBJ2-2, with 8 bases lining up with TRBD1. The germline gives CDR1 MNHNY, CDR2 SVGAGI (reference sequence). This CDR3 is 13 amino acids long. V shed 11 bases, J shed 5 bases, and the junction held 7 bases outside the gene matches. CDR3 in amino acids: CAGQGSWTGELFF. The CDR3 bases are TGTGCCGGACAGGGAAGTTGGACCGGGGAGCTGTTTTTT.